The present entry profiles one T cell receptor (beta chain) with its context. Antigen unknown. Profiling relied on immunoSEQ multiplex PCR, and the TCRdb table lists in-frame clones only, not all of them. Of more than 300,000 clones in the sample, roughly 85% were seen once. This specimen belongs to a study of cytomegalovirus exposure and HLA in healthy donors. Study context: The 500 to 850 first-cohort repertoires and the 120 or so validation repertoires shared the same platform, a later analysis reported. Study conclusions and caveats: For most TCR sequences rarity was the rule, although some public TCRs occurred in many donors. A few CMV-associated chains proved CMV antigen-specific in vitro.

CDR1 and CDR2 (germline): SGHNT, YYREEE (reference sequence). V gave up 2 bases and J gave up 7 bases, with 12 bases separating them. The CDR3 totals 13 residues. This chain joins TRBV5-4 and TRBJ1-2, with a weak D call TRBD1 (6 bases). This TCR was recovered from a woman between 18 and 30 years old in good health and CMV-seronegative. Material for sequencing was PBMCs. In DNA form, the CDR3 reads TGTGCCAGCAGCTTAACAGGGAGGGGTGGCTACACCTTC. Amino acids: CASSLTGRGGYTF.